This TCR beta chain emerged from a study of blood T cell repertoires in COVID-19. The ends lost 2 bases at V and 7 bases at J; junction bases unmatched: 4. CDR1 is SGHTA, CDR2 FQGTGA, per germline. The CDR3 has 15 amino acids. Profiling relied on immunoSEQ multiplex PCR, and the TCRdb table lists in-frame clones only, not all of them. The table lists over 60,000 clones, 70% to 90% of them singletons. The sequence derives from a man in his 70s with active or convalescent COVID-19. Source material: peripheral blood. The chain employs TRBV7-3 and TRBJ2-1; 11 bases line up with TRBD2. This CDR3 reads CASSLEGLAENEQFF. The CDR3 coding sequence is TGTGCCAGCAGCTTAGAGGGACTAGCGGAAAATGAGCAGTTCTTC.